The source of this T cell receptor beta chain is a study of blood T cell repertoires in COVID-19. The overall study: Samples came from the United States, Italy and Spain, spanning acute and convalescent COVID-19. Sources were T cells, B-cell-depleted T cells, or PBMCs; the material itself was cDNA or gDNA.

The CDR3 spans 14 residues. Trimming took 3 bases from V and 4 from J; bases not matched to a gene: 1. Germline CDR1 SGHAT, CDR2 FQNNGV. As handled by the study authors: Estimated nucleated cell counts came from reference gene primer amplification. The table came from immunoSEQ multiplex PCR; TCRdb's copy has only in-frame clones and leaves some out. V, J and clone size reflect that table, while D and trimming were determined from the DNA. Here the sample spans more than 150,000 clones, 79% being singletons. The chain links TRBV11-2 to TRBJ1-1; 11 bases line up with TRBD1. This clonotype originated in a man in his sixties with active or convalescent COVID-19. Input material: peripheral blood. The CDR3 spells CASSFGTGGTEAFF. The CDR3, as DNA: TGTGCCAGCAGCTTTGGGACAGGGGGCACTGAAGCTTTCTTT.